This T cell receptor (beta chain) was identified in a study of human T cells and chemical hapten exposure. On the study more broadly: Variability of per-sample TCR yields stemmed mainly from small differences in pooled library volume.

Blood, whole and unfractionated, served as the source for total RNA extraction. The study, taken as a whole, reports: The number of TCRs above 1 in 1000 frequency did not change after DPC sensitization.

The V and J ends lost 0 bases and 0 bases, in that order; junction bases with no gene match: 8. Germline V gene sequence: CDR1 MNHNS, CDR2 SASEGT. CDR3 size: 19 residues. As concerns this clonotype: What it binds is not known.

A single record per CDR3 protein comes from TCRdb applying MiXCR to the 5' RACE reads. The repertoire has over 95,000 distinct CDR3 sequences, around a fifth of them found once; the top ten carry 2.5% to 3.5%. V usage is TRBV6-1 and J usage is TRBJ2-1; 10 bases line up with TRBD2. This TCR derives from a human donor in good health. Written as DNA, the CDR3 is TGTGCCAGCAGTGAAGCGGGACTAGCGCTAAGGAGCTCCTACAATGAGCAGTTCTTC. Encoded protein: CASSEAGLALRSSYNEQFF.